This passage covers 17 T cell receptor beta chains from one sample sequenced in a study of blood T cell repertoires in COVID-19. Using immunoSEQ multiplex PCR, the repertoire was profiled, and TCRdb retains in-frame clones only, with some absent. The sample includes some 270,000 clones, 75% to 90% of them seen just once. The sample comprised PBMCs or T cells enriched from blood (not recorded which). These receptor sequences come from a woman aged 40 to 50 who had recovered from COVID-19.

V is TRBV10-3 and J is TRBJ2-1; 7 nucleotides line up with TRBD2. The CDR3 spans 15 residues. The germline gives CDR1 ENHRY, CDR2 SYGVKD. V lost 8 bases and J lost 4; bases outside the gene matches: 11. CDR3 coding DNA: TGTGCCATCGCCCAAGGAGCGGGATTGTACAATGAGCAGTTCTTC. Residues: CAIAQGAGLYNEQFF.

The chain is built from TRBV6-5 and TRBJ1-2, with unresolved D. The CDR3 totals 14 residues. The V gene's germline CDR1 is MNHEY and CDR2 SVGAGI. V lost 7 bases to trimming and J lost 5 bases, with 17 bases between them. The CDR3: CASTRAGVQYGYTF. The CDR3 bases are TGTGCCAGCACCCGCGCCGGGGTCCAATATGGCTACACCTTC.

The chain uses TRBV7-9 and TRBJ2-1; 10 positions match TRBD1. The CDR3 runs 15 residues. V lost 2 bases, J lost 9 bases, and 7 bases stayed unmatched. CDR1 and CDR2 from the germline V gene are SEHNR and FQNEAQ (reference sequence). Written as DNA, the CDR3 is TGTGCCAGCAGCTTAACCGGGACAGGGGTTGGTGAGCAGTTCTTC. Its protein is CASSLTGTGVGEQFF.

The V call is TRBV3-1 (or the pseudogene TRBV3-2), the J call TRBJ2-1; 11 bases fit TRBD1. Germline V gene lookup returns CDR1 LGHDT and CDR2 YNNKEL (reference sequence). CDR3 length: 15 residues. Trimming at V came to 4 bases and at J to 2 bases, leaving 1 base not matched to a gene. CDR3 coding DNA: TGTGCCAGCAGCCCGGGACAGGGGGCCTACAATGAGCAGTTCTTC. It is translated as CASSPGQGAYNEQFF.

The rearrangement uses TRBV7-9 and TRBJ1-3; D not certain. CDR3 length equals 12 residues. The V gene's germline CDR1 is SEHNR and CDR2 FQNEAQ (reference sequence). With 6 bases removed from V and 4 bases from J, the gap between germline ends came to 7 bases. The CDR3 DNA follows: TGTGCCAGCAGTAGTACCGGAAACACCATATATTTT. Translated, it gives CASSSTGNTIYF.

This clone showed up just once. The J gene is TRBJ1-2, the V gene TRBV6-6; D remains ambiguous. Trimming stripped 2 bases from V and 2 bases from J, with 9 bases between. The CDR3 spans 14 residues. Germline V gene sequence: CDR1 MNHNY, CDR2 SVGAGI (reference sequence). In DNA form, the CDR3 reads TGTGCCAGCAGTTACGTCGGGGTGAACTATGGCTACACCTTC. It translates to CASSYVGVNYGYTF.

Here the CDR3 reads CASSLVTGEETQYF. The DNA for the CDR3 is TGCGCCAGCAGCTTGGTTACGGGGGAGGAGACCCAGTACTTC. V and J are TRBV5-1 and TRBJ2-5; a weak D match, TRBD2 (6 bases). Trimming cost V 0 bases and J 5 bases, with 11 bases left between them. This CDR3 spans 14 amino acids. CDR1 is SGHRS and CDR2 is YFSETQ in the germline V gene.

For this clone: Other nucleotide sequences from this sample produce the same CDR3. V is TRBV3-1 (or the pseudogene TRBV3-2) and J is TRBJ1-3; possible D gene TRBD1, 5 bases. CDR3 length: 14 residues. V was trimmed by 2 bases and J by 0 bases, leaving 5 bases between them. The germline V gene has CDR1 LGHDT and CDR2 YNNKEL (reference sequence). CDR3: CASSQQGSGNTIYF. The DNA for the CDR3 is TGTGCCAGCAGCCAACAGGGCTCTGGAAACACCATATATTTT.

CDR3 DNA sequence: TGTGCCAGCAGCTCGCGACAGGACACTGAAGCTTTCTTT. Translating it yields CASSSRQDTEAFF. This chain links TRBV7-9 with TRBJ1-1; possibly TRBD1 for D (6 bases). Trimming cost V 4 bases and J 3 bases, with 9 bases left between them. The germline V gene has CDR1 SEHNR and CDR2 FQNEAQ (reference sequence). This CDR3 comprises 13 residues.

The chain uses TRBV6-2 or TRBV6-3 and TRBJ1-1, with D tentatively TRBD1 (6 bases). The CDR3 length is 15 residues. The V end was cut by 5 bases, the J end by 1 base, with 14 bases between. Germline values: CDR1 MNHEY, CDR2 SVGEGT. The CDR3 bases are TGTGCCAGCAGTCTCAGGGGCAGGGGGAACACTGAAGCTTTCTTT. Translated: CASSLRGRGNTEAFF.

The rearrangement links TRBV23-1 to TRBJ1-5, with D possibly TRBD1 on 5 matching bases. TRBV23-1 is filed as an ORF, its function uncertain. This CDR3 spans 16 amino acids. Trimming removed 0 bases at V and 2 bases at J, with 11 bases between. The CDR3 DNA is TGCGCCAGCAGTCAATCGGGCAGGGTGGGCAATCAGCCCCAGCATTTT. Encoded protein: CASSQSGRVGNQPQHF.

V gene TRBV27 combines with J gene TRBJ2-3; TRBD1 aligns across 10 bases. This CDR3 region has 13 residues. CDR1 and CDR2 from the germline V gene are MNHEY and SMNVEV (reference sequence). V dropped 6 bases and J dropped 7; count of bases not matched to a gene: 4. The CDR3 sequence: CASRTGGSNTQYF. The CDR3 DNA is TGTGCCAGCAGGACAGGGGGCTCTAATACGCAGTATTTT.

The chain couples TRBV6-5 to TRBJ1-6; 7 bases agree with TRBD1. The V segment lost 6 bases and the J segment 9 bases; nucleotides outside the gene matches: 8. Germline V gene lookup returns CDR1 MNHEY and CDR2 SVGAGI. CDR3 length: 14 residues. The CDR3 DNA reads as TGTGCCAGCAGCAACCCGGGACAGCGTTCACCCCTCCACTTT. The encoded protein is CASSNPGQRSPLHF.

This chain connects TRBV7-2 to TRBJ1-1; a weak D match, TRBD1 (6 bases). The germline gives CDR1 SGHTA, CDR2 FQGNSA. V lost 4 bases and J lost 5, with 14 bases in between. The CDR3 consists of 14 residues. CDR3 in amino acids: CASSSGRTGTEAFF. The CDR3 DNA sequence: TGTGCCAGCAGCTCAGGACGTACAGGGACTGAAGCTTTCTTT.

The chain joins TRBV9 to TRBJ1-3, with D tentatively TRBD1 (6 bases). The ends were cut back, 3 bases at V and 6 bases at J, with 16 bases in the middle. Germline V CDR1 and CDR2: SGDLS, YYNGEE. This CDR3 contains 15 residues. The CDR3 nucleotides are TGTGCCAGCAGCGCCCGGACAGTGACGGAAAACACCATATATTTT. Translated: CASSARTVTENTIYF.

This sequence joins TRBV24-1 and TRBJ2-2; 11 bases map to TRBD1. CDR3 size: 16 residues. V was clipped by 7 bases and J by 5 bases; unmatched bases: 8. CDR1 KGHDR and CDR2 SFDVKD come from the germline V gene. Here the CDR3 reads CATSSTGQGGTGELFF. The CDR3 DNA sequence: TGTGCCACCAGCTCCACGGGACAGGGGGGAACCGGGGAGCTGTTTTTT.

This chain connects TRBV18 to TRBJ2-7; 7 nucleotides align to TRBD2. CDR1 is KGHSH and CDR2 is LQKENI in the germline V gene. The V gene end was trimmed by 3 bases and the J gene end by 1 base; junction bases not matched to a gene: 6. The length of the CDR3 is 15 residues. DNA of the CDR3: TGTGCCAGCTCACCGACAGCGGGGATATCCTACGAGCAGTACTTC. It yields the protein CASSPTAGISYEQYF.